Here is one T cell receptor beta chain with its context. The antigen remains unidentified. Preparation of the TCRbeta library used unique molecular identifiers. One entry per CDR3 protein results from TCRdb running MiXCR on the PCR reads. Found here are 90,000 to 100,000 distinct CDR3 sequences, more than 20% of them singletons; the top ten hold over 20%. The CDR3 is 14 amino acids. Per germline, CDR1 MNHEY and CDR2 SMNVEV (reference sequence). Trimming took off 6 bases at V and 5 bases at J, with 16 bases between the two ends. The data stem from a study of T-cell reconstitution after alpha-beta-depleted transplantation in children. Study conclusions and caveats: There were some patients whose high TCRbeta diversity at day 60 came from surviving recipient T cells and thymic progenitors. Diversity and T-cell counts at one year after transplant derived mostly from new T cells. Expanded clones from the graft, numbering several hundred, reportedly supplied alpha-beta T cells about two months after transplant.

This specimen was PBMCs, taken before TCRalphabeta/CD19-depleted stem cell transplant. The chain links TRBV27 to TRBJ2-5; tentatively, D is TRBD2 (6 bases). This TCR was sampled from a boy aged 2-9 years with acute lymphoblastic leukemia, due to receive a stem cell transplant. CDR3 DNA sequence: TGTGCCAGCAGCCGTAGCGGAGGGTATGAGACCCAGTACTTC. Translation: CASSRSGGYETQYF.